This TCR beta chain was observed in a study of identical twins. TCRdb fed the 5' RACE reads into MiXCR, producing one record per CDR3 protein. The data show 400,000 to 650,000 distinct CDR3 sequences, roughly a fifth seen once. Details on this clonotype: Antigen unknown.

Study results and caveats: These conclusions were based on statistical analysis (cross-sectional, not following the same donors).

The V end lost 7 bases, the J end lost 6 bases, and 11 bases lay between the germline ends. The CDR3 spans 12 residues. These same records also appear under a second study, on T cells expressing NK-cell markers.

The sequenced material came from CD4+ T cells sorted from blood. The chain carries TRBV12-3 or TRBV12-4 and TRBJ2-3, with D unresolved. The TCR was taken from a woman in her late teens or twenties in good health. CDR3 coding DNA: TGTGCCAGCAACCCCGGTGTGGATACGCAGTATTTT. Translation: CASNPGVDTQYF.